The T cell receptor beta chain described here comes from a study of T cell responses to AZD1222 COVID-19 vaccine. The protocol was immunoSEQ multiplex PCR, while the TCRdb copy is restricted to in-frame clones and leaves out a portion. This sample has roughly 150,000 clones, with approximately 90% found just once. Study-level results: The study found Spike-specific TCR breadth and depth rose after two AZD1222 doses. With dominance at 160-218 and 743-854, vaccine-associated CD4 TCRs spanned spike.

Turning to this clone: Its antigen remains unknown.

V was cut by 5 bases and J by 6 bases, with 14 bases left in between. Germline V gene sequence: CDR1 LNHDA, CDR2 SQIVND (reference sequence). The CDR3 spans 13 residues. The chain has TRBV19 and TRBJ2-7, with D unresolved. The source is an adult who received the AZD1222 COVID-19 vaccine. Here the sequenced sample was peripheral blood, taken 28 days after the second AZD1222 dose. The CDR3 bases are TGTGCCAGTAGTCCCTACCTCCACGGCGAGCAGTACTTC. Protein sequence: CASSPYLHGEQYF. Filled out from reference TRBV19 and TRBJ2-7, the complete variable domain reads DGGITQSPKYLFRKEGQNVTLSCEQNLNHDAMYWYRQDPGQGLRLIYYSQIVNDFQKGDIAEGYSVSREKKESFPLTVTSAQKNPTAFYLCASSPYLHGEQYFGPGTRLTVT.